Shown below are 22 T cell receptor beta chains from a single sample sequenced in a study of T cell repertoires in cytomegalovirus infection. A single record per CDR3 protein comes from TCRdb applying MiXCR to the reads. The data hold 900,000 to 950,000 distinct CDR3 sequences, with around 30% observed a single time. Their specific antigens are unknown. The specimen comprised cultured CD8+ T cells from PBMCs, sampled from culture after CMV antigen stimulation. The receptors were sampled from a human donor in good health (CMV status not recorded). Some clones in this sample may be carry-over from other donors' samples.

This clonotype has more than one count but fewer than ten. CDR3 amino acids: CASTAGSNSPLHF. CDR3 nucleotides: TGTGCCTCAACGGCAGGGAGTAATTCACCCCTCCACTTT. The chain employs TRBV27 and TRBJ1-6; possibly TRBD1 for D (5 bases). In germline, CDR1 is MNHEY, CDR2 SMNVEV (reference sequence). V shed 11 bases and J shed 6 bases, with 14 bases lying between them. CDR3 length: 13 residues.

V is TRBV5-3 and J is TRBJ1-5, with D perhaps matching TRBD1 (6 bases). TRBV5-3 is treated as an ORF (open reading frame) with a function not yet certain. V shed 8 bases and J shed 5 bases, with 20 bases lying between them. The CDR3 is 15 residues long. CDR3 nucleotides: TGTGCCAGCTTAGCCACCGGGACACACTATCAGCCCCAGCATTTT. Residues: CASLATGTHYQPQHF.

The V and J genes are TRBV5-4 and TRBJ2-2; 7 bases match TRBD1. Per germline, CDR1 SGHNT and CDR2 YYREEE (reference sequence). The J segment lost 4 bases and the V segment lost 4 bases, leaving 10 bases of the junction unmatched. This CDR3 region has 16 residues. This CDR3 reads CASSIRQGPITGELFF. CDR3 nucleotides: TGTGCCAGCAGCATAAGACAGGGTCCGATCACCGGGGAGCTGTTTTTT.

The chain is built from TRBV6-5 and TRBJ1-1; D unclear. The germline V gene encodes CDR1 MNHEY and CDR2 SVGAGI. The V gene lost 7 bases and the J gene lost 6 bases, with 18 bases spanning the gap. The CDR3 is 14 amino acids. CDR3: CASNGKSSGAEAFF. CDR3 sequence (DNA): TGTGCCAGCAACGGAAAGTCCTCGGGCGCTGAAGCTTTCTTT.

This clonotype turned up a few times. V usage is TRBV28 and J usage is TRBJ2-5, with D perhaps matching TRBD1 (5 bases). There are 15 residues in the CDR3. Trimming took off 5 bases at V and 7 bases at J, with 20 bases between the two ends. Germline assignment: CDR1 MDHEN and CDR2 SYDVKM. CDR3 protein: CASSPLTDQITTQYF. CDR3 DNA: TGTGCCAGCAGTCCCCTGACAGACCAGATTACGACCCAGTACTTC.

This chain uses TRBV11-1 with TRBJ2-6, with TRBD1 identical over 9 bases. This CDR3 is 16 amino acids long. Germline assignment: CDR1 SGHAT and CDR2 FQDESV (reference sequence). Trimming removed 2 bases from V and 2 bases from J; junction bases left unmatched: 1. In DNA, the CDR3 is TGTGCCAGCAGCTTACGGACAGGGGCTGGGGCCAACGTCCTGACTTTC. This codes for CASSLRTGAGANVLTF.

The CDR3 loop is CASSQAPETYNEQFF. The DNA for the CDR3 is TGCGCCAGCAGCCAAGCGCCGGAAACCTACAATGAGCAGTTCTTC. The chain joins TRBV4-1 to TRBJ2-1, with no clear D. The V end was cut by 1 base, the J end by 2 bases, with 9 bases between. The CDR3 runs 15 residues. Germline V CDR1 and CDR2: MGHRA, YSYEKL.

This clonotype has a single count. This chain links TRBV19 with TRBJ1-1; TRBD1 matches 7 bases. This CDR3 contains 14 residues. Germline-derived CDR1 and CDR2 are LNHDA and SQIVND (reference sequence). V lost 9 bases to trimming and J lost 4 bases; unmatched junction nucleotides: 11. As DNA, the CDR3 is TGTGCCAGCCAAAGGGAGGGGGCGGCCACTGAAGCTTTCTTT. It specifies CASQREGAATEAFF. Filled out from reference TRBV19 and TRBJ1-1, the complete variable domain reads DGGITQSPKYLFRKEGQNVTLSCEQNLNHDAMYWYRQDPGQGLRLIYYSQIVNDFQKGDIAEGYSVSREKKESFPLTVTSAQKNPTAFYLCASQREGAATEAFFGQGTRLTVV.

The chain combines TRBV6-2 or TRBV6-3 with TRBJ1-2; D uncertain. The V and J ends lost 4 bases and 5 bases respectively, with 8 bases between them. CDR1 MNHEY and CDR2 SVGEGT come from the germline V gene. The CDR3 totals 12 residues. CDR3 coding DNA: TGTGCCAGCAGTTCGGGGAAATATGGCTACACCTTC. Amino acid sequence: CASSSGKYGYTF.

This clonotype was seen repeatedly, ten times or more. The CDR3 DNA follows: TGTGCCAGCAGTTCGGCTAGCCGCTATGAGCAGTTCTTC. It encodes CASSSASRYEQFF. The chain joins TRBV7-8 to TRBJ2-1; D might be TRBD2 (5 bases). This CDR3 has 13 amino acids. V lost 6 bases and J 8 bases, leaving 14 bases between the germline ends. Germline V gene sequence: CDR1 SGHVS, CDR2 FQNEAQ.

This clonotype was observed a handful of times. This sequence joins TRBV7-6 and TRBJ1-1; no definite D call. The CDR3 length is 14 residues. V was clipped by 1 base and J by 4 bases, with 10 bases between them. Per germline, CDR1 SGHVS and CDR2 FNYEAQ. This CDR3 reads CASSLDTRSTEAFF. The CDR3 DNA reads as TGTGCCAGCAGCTTAGACACAAGGTCCACTGAAGCTTTCTTT.

The sample holds a few counts of this clonotype. As DNA, the CDR3 is TGCGCCAGCAGCCCCCACTACAGGGCAGACACTGAAGCTTTCTTT. It yields the protein CASSPHYRADTEAFF. V usage is TRBV4-1 and J usage is TRBJ1-1, with D tentatively TRBD1 (6 bases). Germline V CDR1 and CDR2: MGHRA, YSYEKL. Trimming removed 4 bases from V and 3 bases from J, with 15 bases in between. The length of the CDR3 is 15 residues.

This sequence joins TRBV12-3 or TRBV12-4 and TRBJ2-3; D is possibly TRBD1 or TRBD2 (5 bases each). The V end was cut by 5 bases, the J end by 0 bases, with 15 bases between. The CDR3 length is 16 residues. CDR3 coding DNA: TGTGCCAGCAGTCCCCCGGTGGGGGATAGCACAGATACGCAGTATTTT. Protein: CASSPPVGDSTDTQYF.

This rearrangement joins TRBV5-6 to TRBJ2-5, with D maybe TRBD2 (6 bases). The CDR3 consists of 17 residues. Deletions cut 4 bases from V and 1 base from J, with 20 bases between. Germline CDR1 reads SGHDT; CDR2 reads YYEEEE. Written as DNA, the CDR3 is TGTGCCAGCAGCATCCCTCGGGCGGGGTGGTTCCAAGAGACCCAGTACTTC. Amino acids: CASSIPRAGWFQETQYF.

This clonotype was counted only a few times. The V and J genes are TRBV7-9 and TRBJ2-7; the D call may be TRBD1 or TRBD2 (5 bases each). CDR3 length: 13 residues. Trimming cost V 7 bases and J 4 bases, with 14 bases left between them. CDR1 and CDR2 from the germline V gene are SEHNR and FQNEAQ (reference sequence). The CDR3 protein is CASTPGPPYEQYF. Written as DNA, the CDR3 is TGTGCCAGCACGCCGGGACCCCCTTACGAGCAGTACTTC.

This clonotype has more than one count but fewer than ten. This chain links TRBV12-3 or TRBV12-4 with TRBJ1-4, with TRBD1 matching 8 bases. The length of the CDR3 is 14 residues. Trimming removed 6 bases from V and 7 bases from J; junction bases left unmatched: 7. CDR3 DNA: TGTGCCAGCAGCTTGTTCGACAGGGGTGAAAAACTGTTTTTT. As protein: CASSLFDRGEKLFF.

This clonotype was seen only a few times. V gene TRBV27 combines with J gene TRBJ1-1, with D perhaps matching TRBD1 (5 bases). This CDR3 comprises 14 residues. CDR1 is MNHEY and CDR2 is SMNVEV in the germline V gene (reference sequence). V lost 3 bases and J 5 bases, leaving 13 bases between the germline ends. CDR3 sequence reads: CASSFRQEGTEAFF. The CDR3 bases are TGTGCCAGCAGTTTTCGGCAGGAGGGGACTGAAGCTTTCTTT.

The chain carries TRBV10-3 and TRBJ1-1; D remains ambiguous. The CDR3 is 13 residues long. Trimming took off 7 bases at V and 1 base at J, with 10 bases between the two ends. Germline values: CDR1 ENHRY, CDR2 SYGVKD. The DNA for the CDR3 is TGTGCCATCACAGACGGAACGAACACTGAAGCTTTCTTT. This encodes CAITDGTNTEAFF.

This rearrangement joins TRBV12-3 or TRBV12-4 to TRBJ1-3; D may be TRBD1 (5 bases). This CDR3 is 17 amino acids long. V gave up 3 bases and J gave up 0 bases, with 15 bases separating them. The CDR3 region has the DNA TGTGCCAGCAGTTTTCGGCCGGACACCAGCTCTGGAAACACCATATATTTT. Its protein product is CASSFRPDTSSGNTIYF.

This chain joins TRBV28 and TRBJ2-5; TRBD2 matches 12 bases. This CDR3 comprises 16 residues. Germline CDR1 is MDHEN and CDR2 is SYDVKM. The trim removed 5 bases at V and 6 bases at J, leaving 10 bases unmatched. The chain's CDR3 is CASSPWTSGIKKTQYF. The CDR3 nucleotides are TGTGCCAGCAGTCCTTGGACTAGCGGGATAAAGAAGACCCAGTACTTC.

This clonotype was seen a few times. This chain links TRBV7-9 with TRBJ2-5; 9 nucleotides align to TRBD2. This CDR3 region has 15 residues. The germline V gene encodes CDR1 SEHNR and CDR2 FQNEAQ (reference sequence). The trim removed 5 bases at V and 4 bases at J, leaving 8 bases unmatched. The CDR3 nucleotides read TGTGCCAGCAGCGCGTCTAGCGGGGAACGAGAGACCCAGTACTTC. It is translated as CASSASSGERETQYF. Supplemented by reference TRBV7-9 and TRBJ2-5, the full variable domain reads DTGVSQNPRHKITKRGQNVTFRCDPISEHNRLYWYRQTLGQGPEFLTYFQNEAQLEKSRLLSDRFSAERPKGSFSTLEIQRTEQGDSAMYLCASSASSGERETQYFGPGTRLLVL.

There are a few counts of this clonotype. The V gene is TRBV2, the J gene TRBJ1-1; D may be TRBD1 (5 bases). Trimming removed 11 bases at V and 4 bases at J, with 17 bases between. The CDR3 is made up of 13 amino acids. Germline lookup yields CDR1 SNHLY and CDR2 FYNNEI. CDR3 sequence: CAWTGGFSTEAFF. The CDR3 DNA is TGTGCCTGGACGGGGGGGTTCAGCACTGAAGCTTTCTTT.